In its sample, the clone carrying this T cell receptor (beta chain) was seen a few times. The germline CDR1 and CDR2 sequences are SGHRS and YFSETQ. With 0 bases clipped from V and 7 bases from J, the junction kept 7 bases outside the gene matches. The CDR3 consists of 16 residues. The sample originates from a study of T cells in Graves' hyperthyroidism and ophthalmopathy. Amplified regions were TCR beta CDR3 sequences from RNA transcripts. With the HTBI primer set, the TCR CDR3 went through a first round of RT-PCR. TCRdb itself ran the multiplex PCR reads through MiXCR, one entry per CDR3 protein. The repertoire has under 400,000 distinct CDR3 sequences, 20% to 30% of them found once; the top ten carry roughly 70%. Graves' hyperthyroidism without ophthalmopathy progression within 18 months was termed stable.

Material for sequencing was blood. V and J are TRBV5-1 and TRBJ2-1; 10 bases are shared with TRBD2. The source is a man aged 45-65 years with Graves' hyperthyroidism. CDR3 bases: TGCGCCAGCAGCTTGGTTGTAGGACTAGCGGAAAATGAGCAGTTCTTC. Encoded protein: CASSLVVGLAENEQFF.